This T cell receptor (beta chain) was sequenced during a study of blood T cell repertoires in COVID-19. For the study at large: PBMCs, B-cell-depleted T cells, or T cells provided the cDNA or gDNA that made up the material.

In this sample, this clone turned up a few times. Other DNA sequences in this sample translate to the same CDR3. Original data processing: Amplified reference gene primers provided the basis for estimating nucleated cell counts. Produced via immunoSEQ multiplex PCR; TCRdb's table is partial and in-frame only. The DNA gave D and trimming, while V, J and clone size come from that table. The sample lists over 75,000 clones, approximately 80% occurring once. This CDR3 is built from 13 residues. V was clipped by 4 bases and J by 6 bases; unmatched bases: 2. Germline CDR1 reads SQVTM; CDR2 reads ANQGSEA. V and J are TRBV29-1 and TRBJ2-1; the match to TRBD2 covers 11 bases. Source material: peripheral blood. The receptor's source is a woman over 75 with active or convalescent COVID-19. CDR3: CSVAGTSGNEQFF. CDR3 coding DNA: TGCAGCGTTGCAGGGACTAGCGGCAATGAGCAGTTCTTC.